This T cell receptor beta chain came from a study of monozygotic twins with inflammatory bowel disease. This CDR3 contains 13 residues. The germline CDR1 and CDR2 sequences are DFQATT and SNEGSKA (reference sequence). TCRdb re-called the 5' RACE reads, yielding one record per CDR3 amino acid sequence without DNA. The sample spans approximately 400,000 distinct CDR3 sequences; the ten largest clones claim roughly 2.2%. Sample: blood. This sequence was found in a human donor with ulcerative colitis or Crohn's disease, or a healthy co-twin of an affected twin (not recorded which). V is TRBV20-1 and J is TRBJ1-3. The CDR3 sequence is CSARTGSGNTIYF.